The T cell receptor (beta chain) under discussion was sequenced for a study of T cells in Graves' hyperthyroidism and ophthalmopathy. Amplification of TCR beta CDR3 regions used RNA as the template. When the TCR CDR3 underwent first-round RT-PCR, the HTBI primer set was used. TCRdb processed the multiplex PCR reads anew with MiXCR; each CDR3 protein has one entry. The table includes about 250,000 distinct CDR3 sequences, approximately 23% detected once. The CDR3 length is 13 residues. CDR1 and CDR2 from the germline V gene are ENHRY and SYGVKD. V was clipped by 6 bases and J by 7 bases; unmatched bases: 3. For this clonotype: Its specificity is unknown.

General observations from the study: Among clonotypes expanded in thyroid above 0.001, most were also found in blood.

Exclusion of patients followed from uncontrolled infection, other autoimmune disease, pregnancy or lactation. This TCR came from a woman in her thirties or forties with Graves' ophthalmopathy. The sample consisted of blood. The gene calls are TRBV10-3 and TRBJ2-2, with 9 bases that match TRBD2. The CDR3 coding sequence is TGTGCCATCAGCGCGGGAGGGGGCGGGGAGCTGTTTTTT. This codes for CAISAGGGGELFF.